This is a list of T cell receptor beta chains from one sample in a study of neoadjuvant anti-PD-1 for oral cavity cancer. Clones were sequenced by immunoSEQ multiplex PCR, and TCRdb holds only the in-frame ones, with some missing. The data contain over 10,000 clones, about 63% of them singletons. The input for sequencing was PBMCs, taken before nivolumab (anti-PD-1) treatment. Receptors were obtained from a person between 40 and 85 years old with oral cavity squamous cell carcinoma. The CDR3 runs from the conserved cysteine through the conserved F or W. Only some rows state a clone size, as once, few, many or a class for expanded clones.

clone size	CDR3 length	V gene	J gene	CDR3 protein
-	13	TRBV28	TRBJ2-5	CASSPLIGETQYF
-	15	TRBV6-1	TRBJ1-3	CASSAREHSGNTIYF
-	12	TRBV5-5	TRBJ2-3	CASSWNTDTQYF
-	12	TRBV11-2	TRBJ1-2	CASSLDSYGYTF
-	17	TRBV7-2	TRBJ2-2	CASSTKQGTMNTGELFF
-	12	TRBV5-6	TRBJ1-1	CASSLLVGLAFF
-	18	TRBV7-8	TRBJ2-7	CASSPRLAGGRSSYEQYF
-	13	TRBV7-8	TRBJ2-5	CASSRDIQETQYF
-	14	TRBV5-1	TRBJ1-5	CASSREGGNQPQHF
once	16	TRBV27	TRBJ2-7	CASRGAGGSSSYEQYF
-	14	TRBV6-5	TRBJ1-4	CASGWVGRNEKLFF
-	15	TRBV28	TRBJ2-7	CASTVTSGTLYEQYF
-	13	TRBV19	TRBJ1-2	CASSHGRLYGYTF
-	15	TRBV6-4	TRBJ2-1	CASSVGPSSYNEQFF
-	15	TRBV19	TRBJ2-2	CASYEAGGSTGELFF
few	14	TRBV27	TRBJ1-2	CASSSQEGVSGYTF
-	13	TRBV18	TRBJ1-5	CASSPVSEGTQHF
few	15	TRBV2	TRBJ1-1	CASSDPRFGRTEAFF
-	12	TRBV2	TRBJ2-1	CARRTTHNEQFF
few	14	TRBV18	TRBJ1-1	CASSPVGQRIEAFF
once	14	TRBV6-5	TRBJ2-5	CASSPPGSAETQYF
-	13	TRBV27	TRBJ2-7	CASSLQRDREQYF
-	15	TRBV4-1	TRBJ2-1	CASMGEPSSYNEQFF
-	15	TRBV5-4	TRBJ1-5	CASSLRGTGDQPQHF
-	13	TRBV7-2	TRBJ1-1	CASSTTRNTEAFF
few	15	TRBV11-2	TRBJ1-6	CASSGSQPGGSPLHF
-	15	TRBV7-8	TRBJ1-6	CASSLWAREGSPLHF
-	15	TRBV7-8	TRBJ1-6	CASSLLQGNNSPLHF
-	11	TRBV20-1	TRBJ1-2	CSARGGYGYTF
-	20	TRBV10-2	TRBJ2-7	CASSDWGRTSGSPSSYEQYF
few	13	TRBV18	TRBJ2-7	CASSPRDSYEQYF
-	13	TRBV6-6	TRBJ1-1	CASSNRGNTEAFF
-	17	TRBV12-5	TRBJ1-4	CASGLEEGFSTNEKLFF
few	16	TRBV6-5	TRBJ1-4	CASSYSIAGGREKLFF
-	15	TRBV5-4	TRBJ2-7	CASSSADRGTYEQYF
-	13	TRBV6-1	TRBJ1-2	CARGGEVGYGYTF
once	14	TRBV6-1	TRBJ2-7	CASKPGTIPSEQYF